The clone carrying this TCR beta chain came up a few times. The entry originates in a study of T cells of healthy individuals. Germline V gene data show CDR1 as DFQATT and CDR2 as SNEGSKA (reference sequence). The CDR3 contains 14 residues. The V end lost 3 bases, the J end lost 0 bases, and 9 bases lay between the germline ends. TCRdb re-analysed the 5' RACE reads in MiXCR, keeping a single row per CDR3 protein. Of approximately 52,000 distinct CDR3 sequences listed, roughly 14% are singletons. This chain uses TRBV20-1 with TRBJ1-5, with a weak D call TRBD1 (6 bases). The clonotype comes from a human donor in good health. This chain's CDR3 is CSASRQVSNQPQHF. The CDR3 DNA reads TGCAGTGCTAGCAGACAGGTTAGCAATCAGCCCCAGCATTTT.